This is a list of T cell receptor beta chains from one sample in a study of tumor and adjacent non-tumor tissue in lung cancer. TCRdb reprocessed the multiplex PCR reads with MiXCR, giving one entry per CDR3 protein. Here the sample spans over 40,000 distinct CDR3 sequences, 74% being singletons. The specimen sequenced was distant non-tumor lung tissue. All receptors derive from a woman aged 55-75 years with non-small cell lung cancer. Each CDR3 is given without its conserved first and last residue.

>TRBV19|TRBJ1-5|12
ASNYRGRPWPQH
>TRBV20-1|TRBJ2-7|15
SAREGEASGFSYERY
>TRBV4-1|TRBJ1-6|10
ASNQPGWPLH
>TRBV4-1|TRBJ1-1|13
VSSQGRDRNTEAF
>TRBV4-3|TRBJ2-1|13
TSSQDSQEDNEQF
>TRBV6-2/TRBV6-3|TRBJ1-2|12
ASSSNTGANGYT
>TRBV10-2|TRBJ2-1|11
ARSEMLGNEQF
>TRBV6-5|TRBJ2-2|15
ASSWSLVVRGTGELS
>TRBV5-5|TRBJ2-1|14
ASSLFFLAGDNEQL
>TRBV2|TRBJ2-4|13
ANSEAGTSVRIQY
>TRBV29-1|TRBJ1-4|12
SHRTGQGHEKLF
>TRBV5-4|TRBJ2-5|11
VSSLVSHETQY
>TRBV4-3|TRBJ2-1|14
ARSQDSLGPGNEQF
>TRBV6-5|TRBJ2-1|14
ATDCGLPSLVNEQF
>TRBV11-2|TRBJ1-4|14
ASSPTGERICEKLF
>TRBV29-1|TRBJ1-1|12
SVEAGVGNTEAF
>TRBV4-3|TRBJ1-5|12
ASSQGLGGQHQH
>TRBV7-3|TRBJ2-1|11
ASSFGPTHEQF
>TRBV6-5|TRBJ2-5|14
TSGRGGSHGRETQY
>TRBV28|TRBJ1-6|12
ASSPQGESLPLH
>TRBV5-6|TRBJ2-5|12
TSSKIGPGETQY
>TRBV20-1|TRBJ2-7|13
STPIRATSFYEQY
>TRBV12-5|TRBJ2-5|14
ASGARGTLGIETQY
>TRBV12-3/TRBV12-4|TRBJ1-2|10
ASSEGQIRAA
>TRBV6-2/TRBV6-3|TRBJ1-5|13
ASSPFPRSNQPQH
>TRBV29-1|TRBJ1-4|10
SAVTQNEKLF
>TRBV15|TRBJ2-1|13
ATRGGDRGFNEQF
>TRBV6-5|TRBJ2-6|13
ANNYGGGGANVLT
>TRBV6-5|.|14
ASTRQRDSFNQAQY
>TRBV29-1|TRBJ2-7|11
SVLEASGYKQY
>TRBV12-3/TRBV12-4|TRBJ1-5|12
ASTHDRNNQPQH
>TRBV7-9|TRBJ2-7|15
ASSLDWWGKSSYEQY
>TRBV28|TRBJ1-2|11
GSNLGNRDSYT
>TRBV20-1|TRBJ2-2|11
SALDRFTGELF
>TRBV4-3|TRBJ1-3|13
ASSPGDSTGDTIY
>TRBV2|TRBJ1-1|11
ASSVGRDTEAF
>TRBV7-8|TRBJ2-7|13
ASSLSGIWSREHY
>TRBV29-1|TRBJ2-1|14
SVESGVTGGYNEQF
>TRBV10-3|TRBJ2-2|13
DISEIQGATGELL
>TRBV10-3|TRBJ2-5|12
AINALTGEETQY
>TRBV4-1|TRBJ1-1|14
ASNHPLGKAVTEAF
>TRBV20-1|TRBJ2-1|14
SAKASGSSYRNEQF
>TRBV6-1|TRBJ2-7|13
ASSEDNRGAYEQY
>TRBV4-3|TRBJ2-1|13
VSSQDRISYNEQF
>TRBV30|TRBJ2-1|8
AFGHNEQF
>TRBV4-2|TRBJ1-2|14
VSSLSSLDSNYGYT